This T cell receptor (beta chain) was obtained from a study of memory CD4+ T cells and cytomegalovirus serostatus. Study summary: This sample comes from healthy Belgian adults, 9 CMV seropositive, around 26 seronegative.

Repertoires were generated with immunoSEQ multiplex PCR, while TCRdb's copy carries only in-frame clones and drops some. The table lists 75,000 to 95,000 clones, more than 70% of them singletons. Study conclusions and caveats: The CMV-associated TCR signature appears largely within the CD4+ memory repertoire. About 40% of the roughly 150 known CMV-associated TCRbeta sequences appeared in CD4+ memory.

The sort gate was single viable CD3+CD4+CD8-CD45RO+ cells for memory CD4+ T cells. With regard to this clone: Its antigen is as yet unknown.

V lost 8 bases, J lost 0 bases, and 6 bases stayed unmatched. Germline-derived CDR1 and CDR2 are SGHAT and FQNNGV. CDR3 size: 14 residues. The rearrangement joins TRBV11-2 to TRBJ1-2; 7 bases map to TRBD1. Input material: memory CD4+ T cells from blood. The clonotype was recovered from an adult in good health and CMV-seronegative. The CDR3 sequence is CASRTGVPNYGYTF. The CDR3 DNA reads as TGTGCCAGCCGAACAGGGGTACCTAACTATGGCTACACCTTC.